This T cell receptor beta chain was found in a study of Graves' ophthalmopathy and Graves' hyperthyroidism. General study points: Detected in blood as well were most expanded thyroid clonotypes with frequency above 0.001. For separating ophthalmopathy from stable hyperthyroidism, a 13-signature model gave about 90% sensitivity and 75% to 83% specificity.

This clonotype was seen ten or more times. Its target is not known. The diagnosis was founded upon clinical symptoms, serum thyroxine, TRAb, thyroid ultrasound and orbital computed tomography. CDR3 length: 16 residues. Trimming took off 4 bases at V and 1 base at J, with 14 bases between the two ends. The V gene's germline CDR1 is SGDLS and CDR2 YYNGEE. Amplification from RNA transcripts yielded the TCR beta CDR3 regions. RT-PCR was first run with HTBI primers, then multiplex PCR in a second round. TCRdb passed the multiplex PCR reads through MiXCR, listing each CDR3 protein once. The table records 580,000 or so distinct CDR3 sequences, under 45% of them present only once.

The clonotype originates from an adult man with Graves' hyperthyroidism. This chain connects TRBV9 to TRBJ2-2; D not resolved. The sample comprised peripheral blood or thyroid tissue (not recorded which). CDR3 amino acids: CASSRRAGVNTGELFF. CDR3 DNA: TGTGCCAGCAGCCGAAGGGCAGGAGTGAACACCGGGGAGCTGTTTTTT.